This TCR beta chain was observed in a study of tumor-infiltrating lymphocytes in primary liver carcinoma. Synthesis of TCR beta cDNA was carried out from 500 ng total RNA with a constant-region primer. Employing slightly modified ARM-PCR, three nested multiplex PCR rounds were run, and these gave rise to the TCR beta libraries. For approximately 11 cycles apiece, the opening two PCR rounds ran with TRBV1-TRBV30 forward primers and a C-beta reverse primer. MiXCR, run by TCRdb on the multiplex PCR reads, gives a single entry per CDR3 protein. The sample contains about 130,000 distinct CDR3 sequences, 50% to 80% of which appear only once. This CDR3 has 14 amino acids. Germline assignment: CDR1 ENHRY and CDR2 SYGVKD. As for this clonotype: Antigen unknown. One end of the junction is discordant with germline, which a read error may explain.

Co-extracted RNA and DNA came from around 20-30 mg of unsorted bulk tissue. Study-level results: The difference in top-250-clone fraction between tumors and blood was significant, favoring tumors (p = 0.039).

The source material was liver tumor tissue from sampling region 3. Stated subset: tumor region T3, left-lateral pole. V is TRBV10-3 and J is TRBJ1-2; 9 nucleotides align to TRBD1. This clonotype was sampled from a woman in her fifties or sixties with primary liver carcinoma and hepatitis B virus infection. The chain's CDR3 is CVISAPGQGNGYTF. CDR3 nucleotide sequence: TGCGTCATCAGTGCCCCGGGACAGGGAAATGGCTACACCTTC.